This T cell receptor (beta chain) was obtained from a study of control samples from healthy donors and cancer patients. Sequenced by immunoSEQ multiplex PCR; TCRdb stores in-frame clones only, minus some. In the table there are roughly 140,000 clones, roughly 90% of which are singletons. The CDR3 is made up of 16 amino acids. The ends lost 0 bases at V and 5 bases at J; junction bases unmatched: 8. Germline loops: CDR1 SGHKS, CDR2 YYEKEE (reference sequence). This clone showed up just a few times. Sequencing was done on a sample of blood. The clonotype originates from a man younger than 40 in good health. The J gene is TRBJ2-1, the V gene TRBV5-5; 7 bases agree with TRBD2. CDR3 sequence (DNA): TGTGCCAGCAGCTTGGTTGCTGGCGGGAGCGACAATGAGCAGTTCTTC. Translation gives CASSLVAGGSDNEQFF.